These 24 T cell receptor beta chains were sequenced from one sample in a study of blood T cell repertoires in COVID-19. Using immunoSEQ multiplex PCR, the repertoire was profiled, and TCRdb retains in-frame clones only, with some absent. This sample has roughly 100,000 clones, with about 75% found just once. Sequencing input: peripheral blood. These receptors all come from a man older than 75 with acute or convalescent COVID-19.

In nucleotides, the CDR3 is TGCGCCAGCAGCCACAAAAATACAGGGGGCGGCACAGATACGCAGTATTTT. Translated, it gives CASSHKNTGGGTDTQYF. The V call is TRBV4-1, the J call TRBJ2-3, with 9 positions matching TRBD1. Trimming cost V 3 bases and J 1 base; bases outside gene matches: 8. This CDR3 spans 17 amino acids. CDR1 and CDR2 from the germline V gene are MGHRA and YSYEKL.

The V gene is TRBV25-1, the J gene TRBJ1-6; D gene unclear. Trimming removed 5 bases at V and 8 bases at J, with 7 bases between. Germline-derived CDR1 and CDR2 are MGHDK and SYGVNS. The CDR3 loop spans 12 amino acids. The CDR3 region has the DNA TGTGCCAGCAGTCAGGCCCATTCACCCCTCCACTTT. Its translation is CASSQAHSPLHF.

This clone was seen once. The CDR3 DNA reads as TGTGCCAGCAGCCTCGGACTAGTAGAGCAGTTCTTC. It yields the protein CASSLGLVEQFF. The chain combines TRBV5-6 with TRBJ2-1; 7 positions agree with TRBD2. The CDR3 has 12 residues. The ends lost 4 bases at V and 10 bases at J; junction bases unmatched: 5. Germline V CDR1 and CDR2: SGHDT, YYEEEE.

The gene calls are TRBV6-5 and TRBJ2-4; TRBD1 matches 9 bases. Germline CDR1 reads MNHEY; CDR2 reads SVGAGI. After removal of 4 bases from V and 7 bases from J, the junction contained 5 bases not matched to a gene. The CDR3 extends over 14 amino acids. The DNA for the CDR3 is TGTGCCAGCAGTTCCGGGACAGGGTCCAACATTCAGTACTTC. Translating gives CASSSGTGSNIQYF.

The V and J genes are TRBV5-4 and TRBJ2-3; D is perhaps TRBD2 (6 bases). V lost 4 bases, J lost 4 bases, and 7 bases lay in between. The CDR3 loop spans 12 amino acids. CDR1 and CDR2 (germline): SGHNT, YYREEE (reference sequence). The DNA of the CDR3 is TGTGCCAGCAGCAGGGAGGCAGATACGCAGTATTTT. It yields the protein CASSREADTQYF.

V gene TRBV6-4 combines with J gene TRBJ2-1, with D tentatively TRBD2 (5 bases). This CDR3 has 13 residues. Trimming removed 5 bases from V and 4 bases from J, with 9 bases in between. Per the germline V gene, CDR1 is MRHNA and CDR2 is SNTAGT. CDR3 coding DNA: TGTGCCAGCAGTCCGACGGGATACAATGAGCAGTTCTTC. This codes for CASSPTGYNEQFF.

This chain uses TRBV20-1 with TRBJ2-1; D gene uncertain. Trimming stripped 6 bases from V and 3 bases from J, with 6 bases between. CDR3 size: 11 residues. Germline V gene sequence: CDR1 DFQATT, CDR2 SNEGSKA (reference sequence). The CDR3 reads CSAKNYNEQFF. In nucleotides, the CDR3 is TGCAGTGCCAAAAACTACAATGAGCAGTTCTTC.

This clone was counted at least ten times. This sequence joins TRBV15 and TRBJ2-2; D is undetermined. Trimming took off 0 bases at V and 8 bases at J, with 7 bases between the two ends. CDR1 LNHNV and CDR2 YYDKDF come from the germline V gene (reference sequence). The length of the CDR3 is 13 residues. This CDR3 is CATSRDIRGELFF. The DNA of the CDR3 is TGTGCCACCAGCAGAGATATTAGAGGGGAGCTGTTTTTT.

V is TRBV4-1 and J is TRBJ1-2, with a possible D match to TRBD1 (5 bases). Per germline, CDR1 MGHRA and CDR2 YSYEKL. The CDR3 is made up of 11 amino acids. The V end was cut by 4 bases, the J end by 8 bases, with 8 bases between. CDR3 residues: CASSPGGGYTF. The CDR3 DNA sequence: TGCGCCAGCAGCCCCGGGGGGGGCTACACCTTC.

The chain combines TRBV27 with TRBJ2-3; TRBD2 agrees at 8 bases. The CDR3 is made up of 16 amino acids. Germline V gene lookup returns CDR1 MNHEY and CDR2 SMNVEV (reference sequence). The V and J ends lost 0 bases and 6 bases, in that order; junction bases with no gene match: 8. The CDR3 nucleotides are TGTGCCAGCAGTTTATCCTTAGCGGGGCCTCGGGATACGCAGTATTTT. Translating it yields CASSLSLAGPRDTQYF.

The CDR3 sequence: CASSQEGGAYQPQHF. The CDR3 coding sequence is TGTGCCAGCAGCCAAGAAGGGGGAGCTTATCAGCCCCAGCATTTT. The chain joins TRBV4-2 to TRBJ1-5, with a possible D match to TRBD1 (6 bases). V shed 0 bases and J shed 5 bases, with 11 bases lying between them. This CDR3 region has 15 residues. The germline CDR1 and CDR2 sequences are LGHNA and YNFKEQ.

The rearrangement links TRBV12-3 or TRBV12-4 to TRBJ1-6; D is undetermined. Trimming removed 6 bases at V and 7 bases at J, with 7 bases between. The CDR3 totals 12 residues. The CDR3 DNA reads as TGTGCCAGCAGGGGCCTCAATTCACCCCTCCACTTT. This sequence encodes CASRGLNSPLHF.

The chain is built from TRBV19 and TRBJ2-5; D is possibly TRBD2 (6 bases). Germline CDR1 LNHDA, CDR2 SQIVND (reference sequence). This CDR3 comprises 12 residues. Trimming pared 5 bases from V and 9 bases from J, leaving 13 bases between. CDR3 protein: CASSAGTASQYF. In DNA form, the CDR3 reads TGTGCCAGTAGTGCCGGGACTGCGTCCCAGTACTTC.

This sequence joins TRBV15 and TRBJ2-7, with a tentative D call TRBD2 (6 bases). The length of the CDR3 is 15 residues. The ends were cut back, 3 bases at V and 0 bases at J, with 12 bases in the middle. CDR1 and CDR2 (germline): LNHNV, YYDKDF (reference sequence). CDR3 amino acids: CATSRGVAVSYEQYF. CDR3 nucleotide sequence: TGTGCCACCAGCAGGGGGGTAGCGGTCTCCTACGAGCAGTACTTC.

This clone has only one observation. This chain links TRBV28 with TRBJ2-1; 10 bases map to TRBD2. Germline trimming cut 5 bases from V and 6 bases from J; bases unmatched to any gene: 7. The CDR3 is 15 amino acids. Germline CDR1 reads MDHEN; CDR2 reads SYDVKM. The chain's CDR3 is CASSPGAGGFNEQFF. The CDR3 coding sequence is TGTGCCAGCAGTCCAGGAGCGGGAGGGTTCAATGAGCAGTTCTTC.

The gene calls are TRBV11-1 and TRBJ2-1; tentatively, D is TRBD2 (6 bases). Per germline, CDR1 SGHAT and CDR2 FQDESV (reference sequence). This CDR3 comprises 14 residues. V gave up 5 bases and J gave up 1 base, with 9 bases separating them. CDR3 nucleotides: TGTGCCAGCAGCACTGGGGGGTCCTACAATGAGCAGTTCTTC. Protein: CASSTGGSYNEQFF.

The CDR3 bases are TGTGCCAGCAGCTTGAGCAAGTCCACCTACAATGAGCAGTTCTTC. Its translation: CASSLSKSTYNEQFF. V usage is TRBV3-1 (or the pseudogene TRBV3-2) and J usage is TRBJ2-1, with no clear D. The germline V and J ends were trimmed by 5 bases and 2 bases, with 13 bases remaining between them. The CDR3 covers 15 residues. CDR1 is LGHDT and CDR2 is YNNKEL in the germline V gene (reference sequence).

The J gene is TRBJ1-2, the V gene TRBV24-1; D is undetermined. Trimming shortened V by 4 bases and J by 4 bases, and 6 bases separated the two germline ends. Germline V CDR1 and CDR2: KGHDR, SFDVKD. The CDR3 runs 12 residues. CDR3 coding DNA: TGTGCCACCAGTGACAGTCTCTATGGCTACACCTTC. This translates into CATSDSLYGYTF.

This clone has just a few counts. The V and J genes are TRBV11-3 and TRBJ2-3; D ambiguous. CDR3 size: 15 residues. The V end lost 1 base, the J end lost 4 bases, and 12 bases lay between the germline ends. Germline CDR1 reads SGHNT; CDR2 reads YENEEA. The CDR3 DNA follows: TGTGCCAGCAGCTTAGGTTTGAAGGAGTCAGATACGCAGTATTTT. Translating gives CASSLGLKESDTQYF.

The J gene is TRBJ1-1, the V gene TRBV13, with 7 bases that match TRBD1. The CDR3 has 14 amino acids. In germline, CDR1 is PRHDT, CDR2 FYEKMQ (reference sequence). The trim removed 4 bases at V and 1 base at J, leaving 3 bases unmatched. The CDR3 DNA sequence: TGTGCCAGCAGCTACTGGACAGGGAACACTGAAGCTTTCTTT. This translates into CASSYWTGNTEAFF.

The chain links TRBV27 to TRBJ2-2; D ambiguous. The CDR3 is made up of 15 amino acids. V gave up 3 bases and J gave up 0 bases, with 8 bases separating them. Germline V CDR1 and CDR2: MNHEY, SMNVEV (reference sequence). The CDR3 loop is CASSFDNPNTGELFF. The CDR3 nucleotides are TGTGCCAGCAGTTTCGACAACCCGAACACCGGGGAGCTGTTTTTT.

The chain joins TRBV6-2 or TRBV6-3 to TRBJ2-7; D might be TRBD1 (6 bases). Germline lookup yields CDR1 MNHEY and CDR2 SVGEGT. Between the trimmed V and J ends, which lost 5 bases and 3 bases, there was a span of 14 bases. The CDR3 sequence is 14 residues long. In nucleotides, the CDR3 is TGTGCCAGCAGTCCCGAGGGGGAGTTCTACGAGCAGTACTTC. It is translated as CASSPEGEFYEQYF.

This rearrangement joins TRBV10-3 to TRBJ1-2; 7 bases are a match to TRBD1. The CDR3 totals 15 residues. Germline V gene sequence: CDR1 ENHRY, CDR2 SYGVKD. Germline trimming cut 3 bases from V and 4 bases from J; bases unmatched to any gene: 8. CDR3 DNA sequence: TGTGCCATCAGTGACGATCGGACAGGCGTCTATGGCTACACCTTC. It specifies CAISDDRTGVYGYTF.

There are a few counts of this clone. The rearrangement joins TRBV7-9 to TRBJ2-7, with 13 bases aligning to TRBD2. Germline trimming cut 4 bases from V and 5 bases from J; bases unmatched to any gene: 11. Per germline, CDR1 SEHNR and CDR2 FQNEAQ (reference sequence). The CDR3 covers 17 residues. For the CDR3, the DNA is TGTGCCAGCAGCTGGTACGGACTAGCGGGAGTGTTCGACGAGCAGTACTTC. As protein: CASSWYGLAGVFDEQYF. Full variable domain (outside the CDR3, taken from reference TRBV7-9 and TRBJ2-7): DTGVSQNPRHKITKRGQNVTFRCDPISEHNRLYWYRQTLGQGPEFLTYFQNEAQLEKSRLLSDRFSAERPKGSFSTLEIQRTEQGDSAMYLCASSWYGLAGVFDEQYFGPGTRLTVT.